One sample yielded the 7 T cell receptor beta chains listed below, sequenced in a study of shared clonotypes between healthy human individuals. Some clones are missing from TCRdb's copy, which holds only in-frame ones; the method was immunoSEQ multiplex PCR. The sample lists under 2.5 million clones; less than 95% were seen once. Material for sequencing was naive CD4+ T cells from PBMCs. Subset meaning: CD45RA+ positively selected. The receptors originated from a man between 18 and 35 years old in good health. Some clones in this sample may be carry-over from other donors' samples.

The rearrangement links TRBV7-9 to TRBJ1-3; TRBD1 matches at 7 bases. CDR1 and CDR2 from the germline V gene are SEHNR and FQNEAQ (reference sequence). The V segment lost 5 bases and the J segment 16 bases; nucleotides outside the gene matches: 17. The CDR3 is 14 amino acids. In DNA form, the CDR3 reads TGTGCCAGCAGCCCGGGACAGAAGCTCCTCGATCGCTATTTT. Translating gives CASSPGQKLLDRYF.

The chain carries TRBV28 and TRBJ2-7, with 8 positions matching TRBD1. The V gene end was trimmed by 9 bases and the J gene end by 6 bases; junction bases not matched to a gene: 16. Germline CDR1 and CDR2: MDHEN and SYDVKM. This CDR3 has 15 amino acids. CDR3 amino acids: CASISTGTGGSEQYF. In nucleotides, the CDR3 is TGTGCCAGTATTTCCACCGGGACAGGTGGAAGCGAGCAGTACTTC.

This clone was seen just once. This rearrangement joins TRBV19 to TRBJ1-5; 8 bases line up with TRBD1. With 5 bases clipped from V and 6 bases from J, the junction kept 3 bases outside the gene matches. The CDR3 totals 13 residues. CDR1 is LNHDA and CDR2 is SQIVND in the germline V gene (reference sequence). CDR3 in amino acids: CASSSRGPQPQHF. DNA for the CDR3: TGTGCCAGTAGTTCCAGGGGGCCTCAGCCCCAGCATTTT.

This sequence joins TRBV2 and TRBJ1-1; 7 bases are a match to TRBD1. Losses at the gene ends were 4 bases for V and 4 bases for J; bases not matched to a gene: 15. This CDR3 is built from 17 residues. In germline, CDR1 is SNHLY, CDR2 FYNNEI. The CDR3 DNA follows: TGTGCCAGCAGTGGGACCTTACAGGGGTTGTTTAGCACTGAAGCTTTCTTT. This gives the protein CASSGTLQGLFSTEAFF.

The CDR3 DNA is TGTGCCAGCAGCTCCCGCACGCTAACAGGGGGCAGGCCCTGGTTGGATGGCTACACCTTC. Translated, it gives CASSSRTLTGGRPWLDGYTF. The chain employs TRBV5-8 and TRBJ1-2; 9 bases line up with TRBD1. In germline, CDR1 is SGHTS, CDR2 YDEGEE. Trimming at V came to 3 bases and at J to 6 bases, leaving 24 bases not matched to a gene. The CDR3 has 20 residues.

There are a few counts of this clone. V gene TRBV6-1 combines with J gene TRBJ1-2; D is perhaps TRBD1 (5 bases). The CDR3 covers 13 residues. Germline V gene lookup returns CDR1 MNHNS and CDR2 SASEGT. The V end lost 6 bases, the J end lost 10 bases, and 18 bases lay between the germline ends. The CDR3 nucleotides are TGTGCCAGCAGGGTGGAGGGGTATGTGGACTACACCTTC. Translation gives CASRVEGYVDYTF.

The rearrangement links TRBV6-5 to TRBJ2-7, with no clear D. Deletions cut 2 bases from V and 5 bases from J, with 7 bases between. In germline, CDR1 is MNHEY, CDR2 SVGAGI. The CDR3 length is 12 residues. The CDR3 DNA sequence: TGTGCCAGCAGTTACGGACGCGACGAGCAGTACTTC. This codes for CASSYGRDEQYF.